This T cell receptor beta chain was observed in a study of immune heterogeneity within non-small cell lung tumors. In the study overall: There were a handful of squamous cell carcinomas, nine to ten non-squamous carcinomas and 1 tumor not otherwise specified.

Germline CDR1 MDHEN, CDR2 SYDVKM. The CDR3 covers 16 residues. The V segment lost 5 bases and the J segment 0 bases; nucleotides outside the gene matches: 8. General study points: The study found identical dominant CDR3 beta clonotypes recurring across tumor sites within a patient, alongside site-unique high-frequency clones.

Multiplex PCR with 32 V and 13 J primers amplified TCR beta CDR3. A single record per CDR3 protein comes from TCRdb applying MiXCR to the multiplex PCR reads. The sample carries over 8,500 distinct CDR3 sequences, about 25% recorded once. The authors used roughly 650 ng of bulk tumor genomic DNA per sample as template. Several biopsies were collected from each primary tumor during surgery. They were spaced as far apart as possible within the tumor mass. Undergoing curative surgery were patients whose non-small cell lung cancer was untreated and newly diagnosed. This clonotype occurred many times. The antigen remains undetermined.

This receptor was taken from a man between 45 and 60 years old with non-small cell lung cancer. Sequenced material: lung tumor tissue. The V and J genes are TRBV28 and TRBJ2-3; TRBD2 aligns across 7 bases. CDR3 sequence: CASSQTGTTSTDTQYF. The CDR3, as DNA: TGTGCCAGCAGTCAAACCGGGACTACTAGCACAGATACGCAGTATTTT.